This record covers a single T cell receptor (beta chain). Its antigen is currently unknown. Germline CDR1 reads SEHNR; CDR2 reads FQNEAQ (reference sequence). Trimming shortened V by 8 bases and J by 5 bases, and 18 bases separated the two germline ends. This CDR3 has 14 residues. The source of the sample is a study of graft-versus-host responses after intestinal transplantation. TCRdb's copy holds only in-frame clones and misses some; the assay was immunoSEQ multiplex PCR. The sample carries under 100,000 clones, around 90% recorded once. Study conclusions and caveats: The study associated peak circulating GvH clone levels with early post-transplant HvG declines. Those patients showing graft-donor T cell macrochimerism displayed high graft-versus-host to host-versus-graft clonal ratios in allografts.

The receptor was isolated from a human patient who received an intestinal transplant, so some T cells may come from the graft donor. V and J are TRBV7-9 and TRBJ1-2; TRBD1 might be the D (6 bases). Sample: PBMCs, taken around 68 weeks after intestinal transplant. CDR3 DNA sequence: TGTGCCAGCGCCCGGGACACGGGGAGGTATGGCTACACCTTC. Amino acids: CASARDTGRYGYTF.